Below, one T cell receptor beta chain is given with its context. This sample was included in a study of cytomegalovirus exposure and HLA in healthy donors. In the study overall: Of several hundred genotyped donors, 81% grouped in the Caucasian-associated ancestry cluster.

V lost 4 bases, J lost 2 bases, and 15 bases stayed unmatched. Germline V gene sequence: CDR1 SGHVS, CDR2 FNYEAQ. This CDR3 has 21 amino acids. The primer mix had 60 Vbeta and 13 Jbeta primers. Measured with immunoSEQ multiplex PCR; TCRdb has only the in-frame clones, and not every one. The sample gives some 150,000 clones, around 70% of which show up once; around 2.3% is in the top ten. The TCR sequence derives from a man between 25 and 39 years old in good health and CMV-seronegative. V and J are TRBV7-6 and TRBJ2-3, with 16 nucleotides matching TRBD2. The sequencing input was PBMCs. CDR3 protein: CASSSRAGTSGGAPPTDTQYF. The CDR3 DNA follows: TGTGCCAGCAGCTCAAGGGCCGGGACTAGCGGGGGGGCACCCCCCACAGATACGCAGTATTTT.